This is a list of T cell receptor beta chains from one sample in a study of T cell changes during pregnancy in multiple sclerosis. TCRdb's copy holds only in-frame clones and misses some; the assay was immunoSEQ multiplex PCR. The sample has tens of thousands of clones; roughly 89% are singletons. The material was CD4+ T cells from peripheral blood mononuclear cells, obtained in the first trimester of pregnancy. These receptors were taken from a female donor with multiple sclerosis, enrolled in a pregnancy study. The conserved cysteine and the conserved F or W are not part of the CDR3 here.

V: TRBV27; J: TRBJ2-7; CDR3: ASSLRLAGYFEQY
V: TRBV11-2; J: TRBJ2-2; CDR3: ASSLGLAGYTGELF
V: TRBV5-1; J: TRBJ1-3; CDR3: ASGTAPGNTIY
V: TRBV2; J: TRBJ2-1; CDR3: ASRRASGSSSSYNEQF
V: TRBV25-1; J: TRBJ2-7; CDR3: ASSPWTGFLEQY
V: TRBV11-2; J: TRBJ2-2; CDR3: ASSSDFITGELF
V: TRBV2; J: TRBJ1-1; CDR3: ATGTGDTEAF
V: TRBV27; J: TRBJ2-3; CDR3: ASRIPGYPRDTQY
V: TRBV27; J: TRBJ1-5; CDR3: ASSLSRYNQPQH
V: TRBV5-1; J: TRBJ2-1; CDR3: ASSLVASHRYNEQF
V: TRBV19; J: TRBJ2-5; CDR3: ASSQLPGQGTGETQY
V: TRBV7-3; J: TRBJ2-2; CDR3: ASSSLAGGNGELF
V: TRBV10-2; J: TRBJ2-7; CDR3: ASSSGTGTYEQY
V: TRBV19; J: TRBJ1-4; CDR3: ASSPFGTGVFATNEKLF
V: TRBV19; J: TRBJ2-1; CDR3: ASSNRGNNEQF
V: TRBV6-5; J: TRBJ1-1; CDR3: ASSYSAGRMNTEAF
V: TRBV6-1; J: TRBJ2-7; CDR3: ASLDSYEQY
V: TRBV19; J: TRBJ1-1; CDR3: ASTFRGFGTEAF
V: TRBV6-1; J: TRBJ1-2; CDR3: ASRTGGGYT
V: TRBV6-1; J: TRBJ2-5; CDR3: ASSAFPGDQETQY
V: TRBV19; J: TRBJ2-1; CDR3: ASSIGLISYNEQF
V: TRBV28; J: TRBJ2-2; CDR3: ASSLWAGGQGRVKRRSNGGELF
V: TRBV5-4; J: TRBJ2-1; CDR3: ASSSPGLAVYNEQF
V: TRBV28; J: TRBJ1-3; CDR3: ASSFKRWQSSGNTIY
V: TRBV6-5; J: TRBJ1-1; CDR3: ASTTTMNTEAF
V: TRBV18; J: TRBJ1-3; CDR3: ASSPQGNTGNTIY
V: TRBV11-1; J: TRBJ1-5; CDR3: ASSVRGDQPQH
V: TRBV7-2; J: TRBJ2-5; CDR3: ASSFPTSGSGETQY
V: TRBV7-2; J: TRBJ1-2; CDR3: ASSLADSIGYT
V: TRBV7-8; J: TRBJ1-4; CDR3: ASSLATGESEKLF
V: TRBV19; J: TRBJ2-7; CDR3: ASSTGTSGREQY
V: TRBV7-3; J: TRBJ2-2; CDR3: ASSPAGLGGELF
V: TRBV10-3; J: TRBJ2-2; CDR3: AISEELAWNTGELF
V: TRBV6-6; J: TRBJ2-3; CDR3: ASSQLGAGTSY
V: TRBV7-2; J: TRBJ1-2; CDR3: ASSLYKGANYGYT
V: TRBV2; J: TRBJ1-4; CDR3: ASNDQVVNEKLF
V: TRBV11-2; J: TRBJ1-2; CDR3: ASSFAEGLFYGYT
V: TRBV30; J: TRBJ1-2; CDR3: AWSSQAAHYGYT
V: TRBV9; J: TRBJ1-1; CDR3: ASSATGVNTEAF